This T cell receptor (beta chain) came from a study of blood T cells in healthy people across ages. Findings and limits, study-wide: Both higher diversity and more naive CD4+ cells marked long-lived donors when set against aged donors.

A sample-barcoded 5' primer and a J-beta primer mix were used in a second PCR of about 7 to 11 cycles. TCRdb passed the 5' RACE reads through MiXCR, listing each CDR3 protein once. The sample has 950,000 to 1,200,000 distinct CDR3 sequences, roughly two fifths seen once. This CDR3 contains 15 residues. Germline trimming cut 3 bases from V and 7 bases from J; bases unmatched to any gene: 5. The germline gives CDR1 SEHNR, CDR2 FQNEAQ (reference sequence). A single count supports this clonotype. The antigen is not known. The origin of this receptor is a man between 18 and 29 years old in good health. This rearrangement joins TRBV7-9 to TRBJ2-1; 11 nucleotides align to TRBD1. Sequencing used blood. The DNA for the CDR3 is TGTGCCAGCAGCTTGAGGACAGGGGGCGAAAATGAGCAGTTCTTC. This codes for CASSLRTGGENEQFF.